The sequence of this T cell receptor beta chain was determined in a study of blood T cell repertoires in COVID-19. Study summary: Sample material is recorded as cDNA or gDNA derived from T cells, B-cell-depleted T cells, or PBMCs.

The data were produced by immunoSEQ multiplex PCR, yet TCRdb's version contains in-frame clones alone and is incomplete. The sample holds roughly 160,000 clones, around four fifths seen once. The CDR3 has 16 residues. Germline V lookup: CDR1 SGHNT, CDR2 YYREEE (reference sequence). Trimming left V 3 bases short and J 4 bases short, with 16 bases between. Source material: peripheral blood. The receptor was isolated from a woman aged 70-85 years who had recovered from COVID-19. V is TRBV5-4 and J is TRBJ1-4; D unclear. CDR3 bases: TGTGCCAGCAGCTCCAGGTCGGCAGGCGTTAATGAAAAACTGTTTTTT. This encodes CASSSRSAGVNEKLFF. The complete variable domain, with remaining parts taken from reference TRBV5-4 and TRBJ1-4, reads ETGVTQSPTHLIKTRGQQVTLRCSSQSGHNTVSWYQQALGQGPQFIFQYYREEENGRGNFPPRFSGLQFPNYSSELNVNALELDDSALYLCASSSRSAGVNEKLFFGSGTQLSVL.